One and the same sample provided the 9 T cell receptor beta chains below, sequenced in a study of cytomegalovirus exposure and HLA in healthy donors. The PCR employed 60 Vbeta primers together with 13 Jbeta primers. TCRdb's copy holds only in-frame clones and misses some; the assay was immunoSEQ multiplex PCR. The specimen's table records 150,000 to 200,000 clones. The sample was PBMCs. These receptors originate from a man between 25 and 39 years old in good health and CMV-seronegative.

V and J are TRBV6-4 and TRBJ2-7, with TRBD1 matching 10 bases. The V segment lost 4 bases and the J segment 2 bases; nucleotides outside the gene matches: 2. In germline, CDR1 is MRHNA, CDR2 SNTAGT. This CDR3 has 14 residues. The CDR3 region has the DNA TGTGCCAGCAGTGTTGGGACAGGGGCCTACGAGCAGTACTTC. Translated, it gives CASSVGTGAYEQYF.

This chain joins TRBV6-6 and TRBJ2-7; D possibly corresponds to TRBD1 (6 bases). The CDR3 is made up of 12 amino acids. Between the trimmed V and J ends, which lost 6 bases and 7 bases, there was a span of 13 bases. CDR1 is MNHNY, CDR2 SVGAGI, per germline (reference sequence). In DNA, the CDR3 is TGTGCCAGCAGAGATCAGGGGTCAGAGCAGTACTTC. Translation: CASRDQGSEQYF.

The V gene is TRBV6-6, the J gene TRBJ2-1, with 8 bases aligning to TRBD1. V gave up 7 bases and J gave up 7 bases; unmatched junction bases: 3. The CDR3 is 12 amino acids. Germline V gives CDR1 MNHNY, CDR2 SVGAGI (reference sequence). The DNA for the CDR3 is TGTGCCAGCAACAGACAGGGGAATGAGCAGTTCTTC. As protein: CASNRQGNEQFF.

The J gene is TRBJ2-6, the V gene TRBV11-3, with 7 bases matching TRBD1. Germline V gene lookup returns CDR1 SGHNT and CDR2 YENEEA. With V trimmed by 2 bases and J by 0 bases, 1 base remained unmatched. There are 16 residues in the CDR3. The chain's CDR3 is CASSLRDSSGANVLTF. The DNA of the CDR3 is TGTGCCAGCAGCTTACGGGACAGCTCTGGGGCCAACGTCCTGACTTTC.

CDR3 in DNA: TGTGCCAGCTCACCCCCTAGCGGGAGTTCCTACGAGCAGTACTTC. This encodes CASSPPSGSSYEQYF. The chain is built from TRBV18 and TRBJ2-7, with 10 nucleotides matching TRBD2. Germline V gene data show CDR1 as KGHSH and CDR2 as LQKENI. The CDR3 is made up of 15 amino acids. With 3 bases clipped from V and 1 base from J, the junction kept 3 bases outside the gene matches.

The chain recombines TRBV5-1 with TRBJ2-7, with unresolved D. The V gene lost 1 base and the J gene lost 3 bases, with 2 bases spanning the gap. CDR3 size: 11 residues. Looked up from germline, CDR1 is SGHRS and CDR2 is YFSETQ. The CDR3 nucleotides read TGCGCCAGCAGCTTGTACTACGAGCAGTACTTC. Translated: CASSLYYEQYF. The variable domain in full, completed from reference TRBV5-1 and TRBJ2-7, reads KAGVTQTPRYLIKTRGQQVTLSCSPISGHRSVSWYQQTPGQGLQFLFEYFSETQRNKGNFPGRFSGRQFSNSRSEMNVSTLELGDSALYLCASSLYYEQYFGPGTRLTVT.

The chain combines TRBV6-5 with TRBJ2-7; D is possibly TRBD1 (6 bases). The CDR3 runs 14 residues. CDR1 and CDR2 (germline): MNHEY, SVGAGI. Trimming removed 0 bases from V and 3 bases from J, with 9 bases in between. The CDR3 DNA is TGTGCCAGCAGTTACTCCACAGGGATCTACGAGCAGTACTTC. It codes for CASSYSTGIYEQYF.

In DNA, the CDR3 is TGTGCCAGCCGTTTGGGACAGGGGGCAGGGGATACGCAGTATTTT. Protein: CASRLGQGAGDTQYF. This chain joins TRBV2 and TRBJ2-3, with 12 bases fitting TRBD1. Losses at the gene ends were 8 bases for V and 6 bases for J; bases not matched to a gene: 9. The CDR3 covers 15 residues. Per germline, CDR1 SNHLY and CDR2 FYNNEI.

The gene calls are TRBV29-1 and TRBJ2-5; TRBD2 aligns across 8 bases. The germline V gene has CDR1 SQVTM and CDR2 ANQGSEA. The CDR3 has 13 amino acids. V shed 3 bases, J shed 4 bases, and the junction held 4 bases outside the gene matches. CDR3: CSVDSGGGETQYF. CDR3 bases: TGCAGCGTTGACAGCGGGGGTGGAGAGACCCAGTACTTC.